This TCR beta chain was profiled in a study of blood T cell repertoires in COVID-19 (dated by TCRdb to about 2020). Looking at the study overall: The collaborator samples originated in the United States, Italy and Spain and spanned the acute and convalescent phases of COVID-19. Nearly every sample came with metadata listing a de-identified subject ID, COVID-19 status, age in years and sex. The samples were drawn from two sources: the first 160 participants of the ongoing ImmuneRACE study, and 950 to 1,500 subjects contributed by 6 global collaborators. The repertoires were released in a freely available public database meant as a resource for research on the immune response to SARS-CoV-2. The dataset comprised deeply sampled blood TCRbeta repertoires from subjects exposed to, actively infected with, or recovered from COVID-19. Where HLA class I and class II types were available, the types were taken from metadata supplied by the sample provider, not from assay-based typing. The prospective study material was composed of cDNA or gDNA derived from T cells, B-cell-depleted T cells, or PBMCs. The paper as a whole reports these results and caveats: How much clinical and demographic metadata was included differed by source and by participant, and the metadata was provided uncurated.

TCRbeta CDR3 regions were amplified from genomic DNA using the immunoSEQ Assay, a bias-controlled multiplex PCR. The paper's processing steps were these. The number of nucleated cells in each sample was estimated from the amplification of reference gene primers within the assay. To quantify the absolute abundance of each unique TCRbeta CDR3 rearrangement, sequence reads were collapsed and filtered. For each sample, productive Simpson clonality was calculated by taking the square root of Simpson's diversity index across productive rearrangements. The clones in this table, taken by TCRdb from immuneACCESS, are in-frame only. Not every clone is retained; where verified, under half of the shortfall comes from an unresolved V gene, and the cause of the rest is unknown. V and J calls and clone size come straight from that table; D and trimming were deduced from the DNA. In this sample the table shows fewer than 250,000 clones, 88% of which occur a single time. The top ten hold approximately 2.6% of the sample.

Collaborating institutions collected whole blood in K2EDTA tubes following their own protocols. For TCRbeta analysis, collaborator samples were shipped as frozen whole blood, as isolated PBMCs, or as DNA extracted from either sample type. Remarks on this clone: The target of this receptor is not known. Base quality data are lacking; no much larger clone is found one base away.

Specimen: peripheral blood. The receptor was isolated from a woman in her fifties or sixties with acute or convalescent COVID-19.

The CDR3 reads CASSLPLSSGNTIYF. The DNA sequence follows: TGCGCCAGCAGCTTGCCCCTTAGCTCTGGAAACACCATATATTTT. The rearranged segments are TRBV5-1 and TRBJ1-3; the D gene lacks a confident call. Measured from the cysteine to the phenylalanine, the CDR3 is 15 residues long. Here the CDR3 DNA is all that survives: 45 bases in frame from base 1. The junction carries 8 bases between V and J, which are trimmed by 1 base and 0 bases respectively. Per the germline V gene, SGHRS is the CDR1 and YFSETQ is the CDR2. Outside the CDR3, residues come from the reference TRBV5-1 and TRBJ1-3 proteins, so the full variable domain is: KAGVTQTPRYLIKTRGQQVTLSCSPISGHRSVSWYQQTPGQGLQFLFEYFSETQRNKGNFPGRFSGRQFSNSRSEMNVSTLELGDSALYLCASSLPLSSGNTIYFGEGSWLTVV.